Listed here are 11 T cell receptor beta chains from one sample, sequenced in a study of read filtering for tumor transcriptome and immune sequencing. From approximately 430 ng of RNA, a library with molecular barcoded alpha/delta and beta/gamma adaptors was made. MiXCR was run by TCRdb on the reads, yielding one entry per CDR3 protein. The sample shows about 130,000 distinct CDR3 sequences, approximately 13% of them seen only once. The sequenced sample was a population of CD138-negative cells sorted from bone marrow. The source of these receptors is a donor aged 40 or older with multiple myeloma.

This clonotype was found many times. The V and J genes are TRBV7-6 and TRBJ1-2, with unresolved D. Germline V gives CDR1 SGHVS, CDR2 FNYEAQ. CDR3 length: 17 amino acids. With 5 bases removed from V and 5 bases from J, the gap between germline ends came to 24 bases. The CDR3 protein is CASSPKSSRLGDYGYTF. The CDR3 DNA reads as TGTGCCAGCAGCCCGAAGTCTTCTCGTCTGGGAGATTATGGCTACACCTTC. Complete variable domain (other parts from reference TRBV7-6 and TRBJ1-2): GAGVSQSPRYKVTKRGQDVALRCDPISGHVSLYWYRQALGQGPEFLTYFNYEAQQDKSGLPNDRFSAERPEGSISTLTIQRTEQRDSAMYRCASSPKSSRLGDYGYTFGSGTRLTVV.

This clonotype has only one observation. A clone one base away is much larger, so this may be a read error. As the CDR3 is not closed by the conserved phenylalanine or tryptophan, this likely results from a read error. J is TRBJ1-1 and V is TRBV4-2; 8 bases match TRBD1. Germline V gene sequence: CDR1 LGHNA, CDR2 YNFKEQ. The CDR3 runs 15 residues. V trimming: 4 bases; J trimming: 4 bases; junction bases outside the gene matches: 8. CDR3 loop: CASSRMTGEVTEAFL. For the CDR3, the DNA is TGTGCCAGCAGCCGTATGACAGGGGAGGTCACTGAAGCTTTCCTT.

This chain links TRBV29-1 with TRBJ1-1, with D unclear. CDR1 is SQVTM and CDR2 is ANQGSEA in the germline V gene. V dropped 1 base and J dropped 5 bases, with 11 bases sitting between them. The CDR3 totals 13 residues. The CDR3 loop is CSVEVGPGTEAFF. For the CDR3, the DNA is TGCAGCGTTGAAGTCGGCCCGGGGACTGAAGCTTTCTTT.

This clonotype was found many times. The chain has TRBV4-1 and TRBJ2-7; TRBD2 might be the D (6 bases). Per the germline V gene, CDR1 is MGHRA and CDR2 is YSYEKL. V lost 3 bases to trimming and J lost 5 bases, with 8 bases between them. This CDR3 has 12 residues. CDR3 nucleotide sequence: TGCGCCAGCAGCCACCCTAGCGACGAGCAGTACTTC. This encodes CASSHPSDEQYF.

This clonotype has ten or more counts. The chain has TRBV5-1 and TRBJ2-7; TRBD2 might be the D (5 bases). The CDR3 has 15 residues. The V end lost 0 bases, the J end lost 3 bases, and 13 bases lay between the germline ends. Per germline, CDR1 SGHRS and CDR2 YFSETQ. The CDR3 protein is CASSLEEGTIYEQYF. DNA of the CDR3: TGCGCCAGCAGCTTGGAAGAGGGTACCATCTACGAGCAGTACTTC. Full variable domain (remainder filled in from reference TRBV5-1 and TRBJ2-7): KAGVTQTPRYLIKTRGQQVTLSCSPISGHRSVSWYQQTPGQGLQFLFEYFSETQRNKGNFPGRFSGRQFSNSRSEMNVSTLELGDSALYLCASSLEEGTIYEQYFGPGTRLTVT.

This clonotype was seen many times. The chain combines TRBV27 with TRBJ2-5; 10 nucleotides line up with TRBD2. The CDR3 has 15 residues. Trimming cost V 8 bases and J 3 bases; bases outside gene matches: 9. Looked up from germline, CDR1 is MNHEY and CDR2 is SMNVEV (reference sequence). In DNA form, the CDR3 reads TGTGCCAGCCAGAGTGGCCTAGCGGGGGAAGAGACCCAGTACTTC. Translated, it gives CASQSGLAGEETQYF.

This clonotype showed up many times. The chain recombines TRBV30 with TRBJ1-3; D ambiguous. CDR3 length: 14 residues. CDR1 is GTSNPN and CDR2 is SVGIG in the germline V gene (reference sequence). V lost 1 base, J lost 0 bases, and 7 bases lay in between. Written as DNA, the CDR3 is TGTGCCTGGAGTGAACGGGGCTCTGGAAACACCATATATTTT. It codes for CAWSERGSGNTIYF.

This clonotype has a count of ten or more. The CDR3 nucleotides are TGTGCCAGCGGCCAGAGCTATGGCTACACCTTC. Its protein is CASGQSYGYTF. The V call is TRBV11-2, the J call TRBJ1-2; D call uncertain. The CDR3 is 11 amino acids. The V end was cut by 8 bases, the J end by 4 bases, with 8 bases between. CDR1 is SGHAT, CDR2 FQNNGV, per germline.

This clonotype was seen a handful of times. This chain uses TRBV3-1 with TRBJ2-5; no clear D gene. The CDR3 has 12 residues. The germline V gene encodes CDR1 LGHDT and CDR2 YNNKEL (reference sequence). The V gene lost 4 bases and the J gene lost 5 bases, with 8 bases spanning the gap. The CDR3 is CASSRLYETQYF. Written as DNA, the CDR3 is TGTGCCAGCAGCCGCCTATACGAGACCCAGTACTTC.

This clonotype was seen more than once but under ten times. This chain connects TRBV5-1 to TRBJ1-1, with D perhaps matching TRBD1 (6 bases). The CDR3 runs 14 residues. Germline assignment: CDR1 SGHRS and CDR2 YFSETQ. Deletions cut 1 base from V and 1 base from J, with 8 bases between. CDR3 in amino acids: CASSLPGENTEAFF. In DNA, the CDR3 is TGCGCCAGCAGCTTGCCAGGGGAGAACACTGAAGCTTTCTTT.

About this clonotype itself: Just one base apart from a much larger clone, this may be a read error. The CDR3 here is CSATGQGYQPQRF. As DNA, the CDR3 is TGCAGTGCTACAGGACAGGGTTATCAGCCCCAGCGTTTT. The rearrangement links TRBV20-1 to TRBJ1-5; 8 positions match TRBD1. The length of the CDR3 is 13 residues. The germline V gene has CDR1 DFQATT and CDR2 SNEGSKA (reference sequence).